This record covers a single TCR beta chain. Antigen unknown. This specimen comes from a study of cytomegalovirus exposure and HLA in healthy donors. The wider study: Membership in the Caucasian-associated ancestry cluster was found for approximately 85% of roughly 400 genotyped donors.

General study findings and limits: In a later analysis, compared with equally common non-associated chains, HLA-associated beta chains were more expanded.

The PCR employed 60 Vbeta primers together with 13 Jbeta primers. Using immunoSEQ multiplex PCR, the repertoire was profiled, and TCRdb retains in-frame clones only, with some absent. Recorded for this sample: about 170,000 clones. The sequenced sample consisted of PBMCs. This TCR was recovered from a woman between 18 and 29 years old in good health and CMV-seropositive.

The CDR3 reads CASSDGTGGNQPQHF. The CDR3 DNA reads TGTGCCAGCTCAGATGGGACAGGCGGAAATCAGCCCCAGCATTTT. The V gene is TRBV18, the J gene TRBJ1-5, with 8 bases matching TRBD1. There are 15 residues in the CDR3. V was clipped by 5 bases and J by 4 bases; unmatched bases: 7. CDR1 is KGHSH and CDR2 is LQKENI in the germline V gene.